This TCR beta chain was retrieved from a study of molecular identifiers for immune sequencing clone quantification. TCRdb passed the PCR reads through MiXCR, listing each CDR3 protein once. The repertoire holds 100,000 or so distinct CDR3 sequences, 20% to 25% seen once, with approximately 0.99% in the top ten. The V end was cut by 6 bases, the J end by 5 bases, with 16 bases between. The germline V gene encodes CDR1 MNHEY and CDR2 SVGAGI. The CDR3 runs to 14 residues. The sequence came from a human donor in good health. Some libraries in this study had Jurkat cell RNA spiked in. V and J are TRBV6-5 and TRBJ2-5; D may be TRBD2 (6 bases). The source material was naive CD8+ T cells from blood, with Jurkat cell RNA spiked in. This sample's subset: FACS-sorted CD8+CD4-CCR7+CD45RA+ naive T cells. CDR3 in DNA: TGTGCCAGCAGGGCAAACTGGGGGGAGGAGACCCAGTACTTC. As protein: CASRANWGEETQYF.